The 2 T cell receptor beta chains below all came from one sample that was sequenced in a study of T cells after posttransplantation cyclophosphamide (dated by TCRdb to the mid-2010s). Preparation of the library involved the immunoSEQ multiplex PCR assay. TCRdb mirrors the immuneACCESS table, restricted to in-frame sequences. Some clones are absent from its copies; in checked studies, under half trace to an unresolved V gene, and the reason for the others is unknown. Within this sample are 7,500 to 10,000 clones, with around 80% of them counted one time only. Approximately 15% of the sample comes from the top ten. The treatment or condition label, as the study defines it: high-dose cyclophosphamide on days +3 and +4 as single-agent GVHD prophylaxis. Busulfan and fludarabine conditioning, a related or unrelated marrow graft, and cyclophosphamide on days +3 and +4 were given to PTCy patients. The sequencing here drew on PBMCs, taken approximately 1,900 days after a stem cell transplant with posttransplant cyclophosphamide. The receptors derive from a female patient between 35 and 55 years old who received an allogeneic stem cell transplant from a related donor, was CMV-positive, and had no GVHD. After a transplant, some T cells may be the graft donor's own cells.

The chain is built from TRBV18 and TRBJ2-2; TRBD2 aligns across 9 bases. V lost 3 bases and J lost 2; bases outside the gene matches: 1. The CDR3 spans 15 residues. Germline CDR1 KGHSH, CDR2 LQKENI. CDR3 region: CASSPGTSNTGELFF. Written as DNA, the CDR3 is TGTGCCAGCTCACCCGGGACTAGCAACACCGGGGAGCTGTTTTTT. Full variable domain (remainder filled in from reference TRBV18 and TRBJ2-2): NAGVMQNPRHLVRRRGQEARLRCSPMKGHSHVYWYRQLPEEGLKFMVYLQKENIIDESGMPKERFSAEFPKEGPSILRIQQVVRGDSAAYFCASSPGTSNTGELFFGEGSRLTVL.

This clone was observed a few times. The J gene is TRBJ1-5, the V gene TRBV7-2; D gene unclear. The CDR3 covers 14 residues. Looked up from germline, CDR1 is SGHTA and CDR2 is FQGNSA. V lost 0 bases and J 2 bases, leaving 5 bases between the germline ends. The CDR3: CASSLAGGNQPQHF. The CDR3 nucleotides are TGTGCCAGCAGCTTAGCCGGGGGCAATCAGCCCCAGCATTTT.